This record looks at one T cell receptor (beta chain) sequence and its context. The antigen is unknown. TRB cDNA was prepared as libraries by UMI-labeled 5' RACE. TCRdb reanalyzed the 5' RACE reads and collapses them to one entry per CDR3 protein, without DNA. This sample's table reports about 150,000 distinct CDR3 sequences. The data originate from a study of CXCR3-negative and CXCR3-positive naive CD8 T cells. Overall study findings and caveats: The study found more hydrophobic TRB CDR3s in CXCR3-positive naive cells than in CXCR3-negative naive cells.

The receptor was isolated from a human donor in good health. Some clones in this sample may be carry-over from other donors' samples. Sample: naive CXCR3+ CD8+ T cells from blood. Subset given: CD45RO-CCR7+CD27+CD95- naive CD8+ T cells expressing CXCR3 (TNR3+).

CDR3 sequence reads: CASYAPGQGTGELFF. This chain links TRBV11-2 with TRBJ2-2; lacking DNA, the TRBD1 call made by TCRdb goes unchecked. The germline gives CDR1 SGHAT, CDR2 FQNNGV. The CDR3 has 15 amino acids.